The 26 T cell receptor beta chains listed next were all sequenced from one sample in a study of T cell responses to AZD1222 COVID-19 vaccine. Repertoires were generated with immunoSEQ multiplex PCR, while TCRdb's copy carries only in-frame clones and drops some. The top ten clones hold around 5.9% of a sample with 100,000 to 150,000 clones, around nine tenths of them seen once. The source was peripheral blood, collected on day 0 of AZD1222 vaccination. These receptors were taken from an adult in good health.

This chain joins TRBV4-3 and TRBJ1-2; unclear D gene. Between the trimmed V and J ends, which lost 1 base and 13 bases, there was a span of 16 bases. The germline CDR1 and CDR2 sequences are LGHNA and YSLEER. The CDR3 runs 13 residues. The CDR3 loop is CASSQGLRVGSTF. CDR3 nucleotide sequence: TGCGCCAGCAGCCAAGGGTTACGGGTGGGGTCCACCTTC.

This sequence joins TRBV7-8 and TRBJ1-2; TRBD1 is a possible D gene (5 bases). The CDR3 is made up of 14 amino acids. Trimming stripped 5 bases from V and 7 bases from J, with 17 bases between. CDR1 is SGHVS and CDR2 is FQNEAQ in the germline V gene. This CDR3 reads CASSRIQGLGGYTF. The CDR3 DNA is TGTGCCAGCAGCCGCATTCAGGGTCTTGGTGGCTACACCTTC.

This chain connects TRBV11-2 to TRBJ2-5, with a possible D match to TRBD1 (6 bases). Trimming pared 4 bases from V and 5 bases from J, leaving 26 bases between. This CDR3 region has 18 residues. Germline-derived CDR1 and CDR2 are SGHAT and FQNNGV. As DNA, the CDR3 is TGTGCCAGCAGCTCCCCAACAGGGATTCGCACGAGCGCCGAGACCCAGTACTTC. Residues: CASSSPTGIRTSAETQYF.

The V and J genes are TRBV19 and TRBJ1-2, with D tentatively TRBD1 (5 bases). Germline CDR1 reads LNHDA; CDR2 reads SQIVND (reference sequence). The CDR3 is 15 residues long. The V gene lost 3 bases and the J gene lost 2 bases, with 13 bases spanning the gap. CDR3 DNA sequence: TGTGCCAGTAGTATCTTCGGGGGACCAAACTATGGCTACACCTTC. It yields the protein CASSIFGGPNYGYTF. Looking up the rest from reference TRBV19 and TRBJ1-2 gives the full variable domain: DGGITQSPKYLFRKEGQNVTLSCEQNLNHDAMYWYRQDPGQGLRLIYYSQIVNDFQKGDIAEGYSVSREKKESFPLTVTSAQKNPTAFYLCASSIFGGPNYGYTFGSGTRLTVV.

A single count supports this clone. The chain joins TRBV6-1 to TRBJ1-2; D gene ambiguous. The ends were cut back, 0 bases at V and 4 bases at J, with 9 bases in the middle. The CDR3 contains 14 residues. Germline CDR1 reads MNHNS; CDR2 reads SASEGT. Written as DNA, the CDR3 is TGTGCCAGCAGTGAAGCTGGGCAGGTCTATGGCTACACCTTC. Translating gives CASSEAGQVYGYTF.

J is TRBJ1-4 and V is TRBV10-3; D might be TRBD1 (6 bases). The CDR3 length is 15 residues. Trimming left V 0 bases short and J 6 bases short, with 11 bases between. The germline V gene has CDR1 ENHRY and CDR2 SYGVKD. The CDR3 DNA reads TGTGCCATCAGTGAGTCAGGGGGGCGCGATGAAAAACTGTTTTTT. This gives the protein CAISESGGRDEKLFF.

The chain recombines TRBV9 with TRBJ1-4, with a weak D call TRBD1 (5 bases). Between the trimmed V and J ends, which lost 4 bases and 4 bases, there was a span of 17 bases. The germline CDR1 and CDR2 sequences are SGDLS and YYNGEE. The CDR3 totals 16 residues. Here the CDR3 reads CASSPGTDLRNEKLFF. CDR3 bases: TGTGCCAGCAGCCCCGGGACCGACCTCCGTAATGAAAAACTGTTTTTT.

The rearrangement joins TRBV6-5 to TRBJ1-2; D might be TRBD1 (5 bases). The V end was cut by 8 bases, the J end by 4 bases, with 11 bases between. The CDR3 loop spans 12 amino acids. The V gene's germline CDR1 is MNHEY and CDR2 SVGAGI. DNA for the CDR3: TGTGCCAGCGGGGCAGGGAGCTATGGCTACACCTTC. Translation: CASGAGSYGYTF.

V usage is TRBV2 and J usage is TRBJ2-5, with D perhaps TRBD2 (7 bases). The CDR3 contains 15 residues. Deletions cut 5 bases from V and 5 bases from J, with 18 bases between. The germline gives CDR1 SNHLY, CDR2 FYNNEI. The CDR3 reads CASSFNAGAGETQYF. The CDR3 DNA sequence: TGTGCCAGCAGTTTCAACGCGGGGGCCGGGGAGACCCAGTACTTC.

The chain employs TRBV18 and TRBJ1-1; D call uncertain. The CDR3 totals 15 residues. Per the germline V gene, CDR1 is KGHSH and CDR2 is LQKENI. Trimming took off 0 bases at V and 3 bases at J, with 11 bases between the two ends. Here the CDR3 DNA reads TGTGCCAGCTCACCACCGGGTCGGGGAGACACTGAAGCTTTCTTT. Its translation is CASSPPGRGDTEAFF.

The V and J genes are TRBV5-4 and TRBJ2-5; TRBD2 aligns across 12 bases. From germline, CDR1 is SGHNT and CDR2 YYREEE (reference sequence). V lost 4 bases to trimming and J lost 5 bases; unmatched junction nucleotides: 9. The CDR3 spans 16 residues. The CDR3 here is CASSTSSGGASETQYF. The CDR3 coding sequence is TGTGCCAGCAGCACCTCTAGCGGGGGGGCCAGTGAGACCCAGTACTTC.

The chain uses TRBV6-5 and TRBJ2-7, with D uncertain. The CDR3 is 15 amino acids. V lost 2 bases and J lost 2, with 13 bases in between. Germline V CDR1 and CDR2: MNHEY, SVGAGI. The CDR3 bases are TGTGCCAGCAGTTACCTCCCTGGCGGAGCCTACGAGCAGTACTTC. Translating it yields CASSYLPGGAYEQYF.

The chain couples TRBV3-1 (or the pseudogene TRBV3-2) to TRBJ1-4; the match to TRBD1 covers 7 bases. The CDR3 covers 16 residues. Germline trimming cut 2 bases from V and 3 bases from J; bases unmatched to any gene: 6. Germline assignment: CDR1 LGHDT and CDR2 YNNKEL (reference sequence). DNA for the CDR3: TGTGCCAGCAGCCAAAGGGGGCCTCGGGCTAATGAAAAACTGTTTTTT. It translates to CASSQRGPRANEKLFF.

This chain links TRBV6-5 with TRBJ2-7; D might be TRBD2 (6 bases). The CDR3 spans 15 residues. V was cut by 6 bases and J by 6 bases, with 21 bases left in between. CDR1 MNHEY and CDR2 SVGAGI come from the germline V gene. CDR3 amino acids: CASSRLGERAIEQYF. DNA for the CDR3: TGTGCCAGCAGCCGTCTAGGGGAGCGGGCCATCGAGCAGTACTTC.

V and J are TRBV23-1 and TRBJ1-4, with D hard to call. TRBV23-1 is an ORF; its function is uncertain. This CDR3 has 10 amino acids. V lost 3 bases and J lost 7, with 0 bases in between. CDR3 nucleotide sequence: TGCGCCAGCAGTCATGAAAAACTGTTTTTT. Translating gives CASSHEKLFF.

The rearrangement uses TRBV6-2 or TRBV6-3 and TRBJ2-2; D possibly corresponds to TRBD1 (5 bases). This CDR3 comprises 14 residues. Germline assignment: CDR1 MNHEY and CDR2 SVGEGT. V was clipped by 6 bases and J by 5 bases, with 13 bases between them. Here the CDR3 DNA reads TGTGCCAGCAGCCCCCCCAGGGAAACCGGGGAGCTGTTTTTT. Protein sequence: CASSPPRETGELFF.

The rearrangement uses TRBV4-1 and TRBJ1-2, with 7 bases aligning to TRBD1. V shed 1 base, J shed 6 bases, and the junction held 8 bases outside the gene matches. The CDR3 is 15 amino acids. Germline lookup yields CDR1 MGHRA and CDR2 YSYEKL. In DNA, the CDR3 is TGCGCCAGCAGCCAAGTGTATGGGACAGTAGATGGCTACACCTTC. The encoded protein is CASSQVYGTVDGYTF.

The V and J genes are TRBV7-8 and TRBJ2-2; tentatively, D is TRBD2 (5 bases). This CDR3 region has 13 residues. Germline CDR1 is SGHVS and CDR2 is FQNEAQ. V was pared by 6 bases and J by 4 bases, with 9 bases between. The CDR3: CASRTGITGELFF. The CDR3 DNA reads TGTGCCAGCAGGACGGGGATCACCGGGGAGCTGTTTTTT. The full variable domain, rest sourced from reference TRBV7-8 and TRBJ2-2, is GAGVSQSPRYKVAKRGQDVALRCDPISGHVSLFWYQQALGQGPEFLTYFQNEAQLDKSGLPSDRFFAERPEGSVSTLKIQRTQQEDSAVYLCASRTGITGELFFGEGSRLTVL.

The chain couples TRBV6-5 to TRBJ1-5; no clear D. CDR1 is MNHEY and CDR2 is SVGAGI in the germline V gene. V lost 0 bases to trimming and J lost 1 base, with 7 bases between them. The CDR3 loop spans 15 amino acids. The CDR3 region has the DNA TGTGCCAGCAGTTACTCGAGTGTGAGCAATCAGCCCCAGCATTTT. It specifies CASSYSSVSNQPQHF.

The rearrangement uses TRBV3-1 (or the pseudogene TRBV3-2) and TRBJ2-6, with a tentative D call TRBD2 (5 bases). CDR1 and CDR2 (germline): LGHDT, YNNKEL (reference sequence). The CDR3 has 14 residues. Deletions cut 4 bases from V and 2 bases from J, with 6 bases between. The CDR3 here is CASSPSPGANVLTF. CDR3 nucleotides: TGTGCCAGCAGCCCTAGCCCTGGGGCCAACGTCCTGACTTTC.

J is TRBJ1-5 and V is TRBV20-1; D uncertain. The ends were cut back, 3 bases at V and 1 base at J, with 10 bases in the middle. Per the germline V gene, CDR1 is DFQATT and CDR2 is SNEGSKA (reference sequence). The CDR3 is 14 amino acids. The CDR3 loop is CSASSDSSNQPQHF. The DNA of the CDR3 is TGCAGTGCTAGTTCTGACTCGAGCAATCAGCCCCAGCATTTT.

This clone was seen only once. The CDR3 sequence: CASSLDGDYQETQYF. CDR3 nucleotide sequence: TGCGCCAGCAGCTTGGACGGGGATTATCAAGAGACCCAGTACTTC. The V and J genes are TRBV5-1 and TRBJ2-5; TRBD2 might be the D (5 bases). Trimming removed 0 bases from V and 2 bases from J, with 11 bases in between. Germline V gene data show CDR1 as SGHRS and CDR2 as YFSETQ. The CDR3 is 15 residues long.

This clone came up a few times. The rearrangement joins TRBV30 to TRBJ1-5; a possible D gene is TRBD1 (5 bases). V was trimmed by 1 base and J by 7 bases, leaving 8 bases between them. Germline-derived CDR1 and CDR2 are GTSNPN and SVGIG (reference sequence). The CDR3 is made up of 12 amino acids. Written as DNA, the CDR3 is TGTGCCTGGAGTGCCCCAGGGCAGCCCCAGCATTTT. It yields the protein CAWSAPGQPQHF.

The gene calls are TRBV19 and TRBJ1-1; maybe TRBD1 (5 bases). Trimming stripped 5 bases from V and 1 base from J, with 11 bases between. Germline-derived CDR1 and CDR2 are LNHDA and SQIVND (reference sequence). This CDR3 region has 14 residues. In nucleotides, the CDR3 is TGTGCCAGTAGTGATGCGGGGGGGAACACTGAAGCTTTCTTT. As protein: CASSDAGGNTEAFF. Full variable domain (rest looked up from reference TRBV19 and TRBJ1-1): DGGITQSPKYLFRKEGQNVTLSCEQNLNHDAMYWYRQDPGQGLRLIYYSQIVNDFQKGDIAEGYSVSREKKESFPLTVTSAQKNPTAFYLCASSDAGGNTEAFFGQGTRLTVV.

This clone was seen only a few times. This sequence joins TRBV4-3 and TRBJ1-3; D unclear. Trimming took 5 bases from V and 4 from J, leaving 9 bases between them. The CDR3 has 13 amino acids. Germline assignment: CDR1 LGHNA and CDR2 YSLEER. The CDR3: CASSSSTGNTIYF. The CDR3 bases are TGCGCCAGCAGCTCTAGTACGGGAAACACCATATATTTT.

The CDR3 loop is CASSPVRREKIANYGYTF. The CDR3 DNA follows: TGTGCCAGCAGCCCGGTACGAAGGGAGAAAATAGCTAACTATGGCTACACCTTC. The V call is TRBV7-9, the J call TRBJ1-2; unclear D gene. V dropped 5 bases and J dropped 0 bases, with 22 bases sitting between them. The CDR3 spans 18 residues. The germline CDR1 and CDR2 sequences are SEHNR and FQNEAQ (reference sequence).